This T cell receptor (beta chain) is from a study of T cell responses to AZD1222 COVID-19 vaccine. This clone was picked up a small number of times. As yet, its antigen is unknown. The data were produced by immunoSEQ multiplex PCR, yet TCRdb's version contains in-frame clones alone and is incomplete. Of more than 150,000 clones listed, roughly 92% are singletons. Notes on the study in general: The study reported that nearly half of spike-specific TCRs target unmutated variant regions. Vaccine-associated CD4 TCRs ranged over spike, dominating at 160-218 and 743-854. There were repertoire samples only from the period after the peak T cell response. White British people made up most donors, females outnumbered males, and clonal diversity was possibly underestimated.

CDR1 and CDR2 (germline): MDHEN, SYDVKM. CDR3 size: 16 residues. V was pared by 6 bases and J by 7 bases, with 13 bases of the junction left unmatched. This sequence joins TRBV28 and TRBJ2-1; TRBD2 aligns across 9 bases. This TCR derives from an adult in good health. The starting material was peripheral blood, obtained on day 0 of AZD1222 vaccination. CDR3 residues: CASRSPQLLAGNEQFF. The CDR3 nucleotides read TGTGCCAGCAGATCCCCTCAGCTGCTAGCGGGGAATGAGCAGTTCTTC.